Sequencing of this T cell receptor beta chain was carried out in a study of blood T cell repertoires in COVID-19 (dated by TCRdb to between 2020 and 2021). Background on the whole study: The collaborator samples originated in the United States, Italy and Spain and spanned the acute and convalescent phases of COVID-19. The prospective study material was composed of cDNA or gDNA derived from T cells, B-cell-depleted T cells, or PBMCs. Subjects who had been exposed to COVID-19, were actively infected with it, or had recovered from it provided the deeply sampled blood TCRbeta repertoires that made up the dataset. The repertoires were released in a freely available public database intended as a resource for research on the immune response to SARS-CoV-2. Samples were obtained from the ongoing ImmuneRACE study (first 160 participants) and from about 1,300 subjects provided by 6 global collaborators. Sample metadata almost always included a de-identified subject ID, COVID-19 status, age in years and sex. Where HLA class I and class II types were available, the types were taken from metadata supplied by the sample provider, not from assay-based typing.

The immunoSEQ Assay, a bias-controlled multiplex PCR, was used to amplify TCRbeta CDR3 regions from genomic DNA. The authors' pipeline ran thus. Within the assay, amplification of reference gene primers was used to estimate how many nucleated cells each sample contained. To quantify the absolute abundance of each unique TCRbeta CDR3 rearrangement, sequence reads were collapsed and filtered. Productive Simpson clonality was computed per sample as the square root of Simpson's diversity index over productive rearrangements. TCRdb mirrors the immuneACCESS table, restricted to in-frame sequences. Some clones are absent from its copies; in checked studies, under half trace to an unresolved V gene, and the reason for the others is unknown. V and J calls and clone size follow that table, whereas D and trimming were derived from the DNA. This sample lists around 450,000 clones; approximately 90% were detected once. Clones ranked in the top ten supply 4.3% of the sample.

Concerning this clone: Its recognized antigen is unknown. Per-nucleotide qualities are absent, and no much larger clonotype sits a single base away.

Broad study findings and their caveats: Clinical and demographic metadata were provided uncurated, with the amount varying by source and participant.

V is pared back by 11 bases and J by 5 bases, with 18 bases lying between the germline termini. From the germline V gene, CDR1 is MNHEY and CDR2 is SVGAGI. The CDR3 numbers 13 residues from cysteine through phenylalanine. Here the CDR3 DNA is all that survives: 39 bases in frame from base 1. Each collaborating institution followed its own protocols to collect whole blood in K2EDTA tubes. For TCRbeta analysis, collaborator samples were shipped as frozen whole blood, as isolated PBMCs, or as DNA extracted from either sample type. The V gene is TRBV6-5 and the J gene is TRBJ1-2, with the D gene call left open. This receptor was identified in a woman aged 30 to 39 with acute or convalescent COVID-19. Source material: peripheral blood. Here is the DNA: TGTGCCGCCCTAAGCACGGGTTTGTATGGCTACACCTTC. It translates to CAALSTGLYGYTF.